This T cell receptor beta chain derives from a study of identical twins. Each cDNA held unique molecular identifiers, and template switching gave it a universal primer site. TCRdb reanalysed the 5' RACE reads using MiXCR and keeps one entry per CDR3 protein. The profile shows around 1.7 million distinct CDR3 sequences, roughly 35% of them singletons. Sequenced sample: cord blood. The TCR comes from a newborn girl in good health.

This chain's CDR3 is CASRGGRGRYEQFF. The DNA of the CDR3 is TGTGCCAGCAGGGGGGGAAGAGGGAGATACGAGCAGTTCTTC. The chain joins TRBV27 to TRBJ2-1; D is possibly TRBD2 (6 bases). Trimming left V 6 bases short and J 10 bases short, with 19 bases between. CDR3 length: 14 amino acids. The V gene's germline CDR1 is MNHEY and CDR2 SMNVEV (reference sequence).